These 5 T cell receptor beta chains originate from one sample sequenced in a study of Graves' ophthalmopathy and Graves' hyperthyroidism. RNA transcripts served as template for amplifying TCR beta CDR3 sequences. HTBI primers served in a first-round RT-PCR, which a second-round multiplex PCR followed. TCRdb reprocessed the multiplex PCR reads via MiXCR and lists one record per CDR3 protein. Of approximately 41,000 distinct CDR3 sequences in the sample, 45% to 60% were seen once. Sequencing was performed on peripheral blood. These receptors all stem from an adult man with Graves' ophthalmopathy.

The table lists this clonotype with a few counts. The V and J genes are TRBV2 and TRBJ2-7; maybe TRBD2 (5 bases). Trimming shortened V by 4 bases and J by 6 bases, and 13 bases separated the two germline ends. The CDR3 has 13 amino acids. Germline-derived CDR1 and CDR2 are SNHLY and FYNNEI. CDR3 bases: TGTGCCAGCAGTGGCGCTAGCCCCTTCGAGCAGTACTTC. It translates to CASSGASPFEQYF.

Many counts were recorded for this clonotype. The chain is built from TRBV7-9 and TRBJ1-1; no firm D call. The V and J ends lost 1 base and 3 bases respectively, with 3 bases between them. This CDR3 spans 12 amino acids. In germline, CDR1 is SEHNR, CDR2 FQNEAQ (reference sequence). CDR3 coding DNA: TGTGCCAGCAGCTTAGTTCACACTGAAGCTTTCTTT. It translates to CASSLVHTEAFF.

This clonotype was seen at least ten times. This chain links TRBV14 with TRBJ1-5; TRBD1 might be the D (5 bases). Trimming stripped 2 bases from V and 4 bases from J, with 15 bases between. Per the germline V gene, CDR1 is SGHDN and CDR2 is FVKESK. The CDR3 sequence is 16 residues long. The CDR3 nucleotides are TGTGCCAGCAGCCAACGGGCAGGGTTGGGTAATCAGCCCCAGCATTTT. Translated: CASSQRAGLGNQPQHF.

This clonotype came up many times. The V gene is TRBV5-1, the J gene TRBJ1-1, with D possibly TRBD1 on 6 matching bases. Trimming removed 4 bases from V and 1 base from J, with 14 bases in between. Germline V CDR1 and CDR2: SGHRS, YFSETQ. This CDR3 is 15 amino acids long. Here the CDR3 reads CASSPQDSWNTEAFF. For the CDR3, the DNA is TGCGCCAGCAGCCCCCAGGACAGCTGGAACACTGAAGCTTTCTTT. Full variable domain (remainder filled in from reference TRBV5-1 and TRBJ1-1): KAGVTQTPRYLIKTRGQQVTLSCSPISGHRSVSWYQQTPGQGLQFLFEYFSETQRNKGNFPGRFSGRQFSNSRSEMNVSTLELGDSALYLCASSPQDSWNTEAFFGQGTRLTVV.

In its sample, this clonotype was seen many times. This sequence joins TRBV12-3 or TRBV12-4 and TRBJ1-2; 7 bases are a match to TRBD1. The CDR3 runs 14 residues. Unmatched junction bases numbered 7, after V lost 5 bases and J lost 4 bases. CDR3 residues: CASSRQGRGYGYTF. Here the CDR3 DNA reads TGTGCCAGCAGTCGACAGGGTAGGGGCTATGGCTACACCTTC.